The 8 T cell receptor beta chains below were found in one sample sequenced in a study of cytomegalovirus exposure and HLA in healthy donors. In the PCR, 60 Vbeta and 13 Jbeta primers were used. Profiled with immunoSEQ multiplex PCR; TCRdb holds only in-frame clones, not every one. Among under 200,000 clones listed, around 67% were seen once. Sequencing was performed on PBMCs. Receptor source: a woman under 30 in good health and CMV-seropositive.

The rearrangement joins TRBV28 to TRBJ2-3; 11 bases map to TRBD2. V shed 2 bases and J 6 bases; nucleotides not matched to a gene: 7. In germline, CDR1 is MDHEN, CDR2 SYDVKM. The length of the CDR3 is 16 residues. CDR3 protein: CASSLTPGTSGDTQYF. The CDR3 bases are TGTGCCAGCAGTTTAACCCCCGGGACTAGCGGCGATACGCAGTATTTT.

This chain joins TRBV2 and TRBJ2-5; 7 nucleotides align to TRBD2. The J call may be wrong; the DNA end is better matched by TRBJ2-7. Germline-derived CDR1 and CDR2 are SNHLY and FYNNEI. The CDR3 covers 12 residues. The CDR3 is CASIRTSYEQYF. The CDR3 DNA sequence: TGTGCCAGCATTCGGACTAGCTACGAGCAGTACTTC.

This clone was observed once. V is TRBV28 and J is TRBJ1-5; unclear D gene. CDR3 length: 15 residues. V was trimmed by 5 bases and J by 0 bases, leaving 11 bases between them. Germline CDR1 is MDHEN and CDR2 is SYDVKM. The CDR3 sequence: CASSPREYSNQPQHF. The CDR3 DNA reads TGTGCCAGCAGTCCCCGGGAATATAGCAATCAGCCCCAGCATTTT.

CDR3 bases: TGTGCCACCAGCAGAGGGAGCGACACTGAAGCTTTCTTT. Translating it yields CATSRGSDTEAFF. The chain couples TRBV15 to TRBJ1-1; D not resolved. Between the trimmed V and J ends, which lost 1 base and 3 bases, there was a span of 6 bases. The CDR3 sequence is 13 residues long. Germline V gene sequence: CDR1 LNHNV, CDR2 YYDKDF (reference sequence).

In nucleotides, the CDR3 is TGCAGCGTTGAATTGGTCGGCGGGGCAAACACTGAAGCTTTCTTT. Translating gives CSVELVGGANTEAFF. The chain carries TRBV29-1 and TRBJ1-1, with D perhaps matching TRBD1 (5 bases). Per germline, CDR1 SQVTM and CDR2 ANQGSEA. There are 15 residues in the CDR3. Trimming pared 2 bases from V and 2 bases from J, leaving 15 bases between.

CDR3 amino acids: CASSPGQLSSYEQYF. The CDR3 region has the DNA TGTGCCAGCAGCCCGGGACAGCTTTCCTCCTACGAGCAGTACTTC. The rearrangement uses TRBV6-5 and TRBJ2-7; 7 nucleotides agree with TRBD1. Germline values: CDR1 MNHEY, CDR2 SVGAGI. J gave up 0 bases and V 6 bases, and 8 bases lay outside the gene matches. The CDR3 has 15 residues.

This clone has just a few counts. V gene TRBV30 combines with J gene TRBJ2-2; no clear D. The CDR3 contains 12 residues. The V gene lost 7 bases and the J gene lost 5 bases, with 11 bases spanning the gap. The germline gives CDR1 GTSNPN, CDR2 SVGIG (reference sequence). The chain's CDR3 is CAFTVMTGELFF. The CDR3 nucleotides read TGTGCCTTTACAGTCATGACCGGGGAGCTGTTTTTT.

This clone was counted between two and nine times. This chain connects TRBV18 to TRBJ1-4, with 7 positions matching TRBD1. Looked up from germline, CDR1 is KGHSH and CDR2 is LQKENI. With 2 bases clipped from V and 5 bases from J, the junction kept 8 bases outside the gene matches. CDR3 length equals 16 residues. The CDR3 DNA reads TGTGCCAGCTCACCAACCGGCGACAGGGAGAATGAAAAACTGTTTTTT. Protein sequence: CASSPTGDRENEKLFF.